This T cell receptor (beta chain) was captured in a study of regulatory T cells in long-lasting Graves disease. V lost 4 bases, J lost 5 bases, and 12 bases lay in between. The CDR3 has 14 amino acids. The germline V gene encodes CDR1 SGDLS and CDR2 YYNGEE. Investigators prepared the TCR beta libraries by applying iRepertoire HTBI primers and Arm-PCR of CDR3 regions. TCRdb independently ran MiXCR on the multiplex PCR reads; one entry per CDR3 protein. Found here are 300,000 to 400,000 distinct CDR3 sequences, approximately 20% of them singletons; the top ten hold less than 40%. Stated time point: newly diagnosed GD, antithyroid drugs for less than 3 months. PBMCs provided the RNA from which the TCR library was made. A note on this clonotype: The antigen is not known.

Notes on the study in general: Persistent patients had more shared public clonotypes (2,741) than new patients (approximately 920).

Source: peripheral blood mononuclear cells (PBMCs), taken at new diagnosis, from a patient treated with antithyroid drugs. The source is a female donor with Graves disease. This chain joins TRBV9 and TRBJ1-4; D is perhaps TRBD1 (5 bases). The CDR3 nucleotides read TGTGCCAGCAGCCATGGGGGGGGGAATGAAAAACTGTTTTTT. This translates into CASSHGGGNEKLFF.